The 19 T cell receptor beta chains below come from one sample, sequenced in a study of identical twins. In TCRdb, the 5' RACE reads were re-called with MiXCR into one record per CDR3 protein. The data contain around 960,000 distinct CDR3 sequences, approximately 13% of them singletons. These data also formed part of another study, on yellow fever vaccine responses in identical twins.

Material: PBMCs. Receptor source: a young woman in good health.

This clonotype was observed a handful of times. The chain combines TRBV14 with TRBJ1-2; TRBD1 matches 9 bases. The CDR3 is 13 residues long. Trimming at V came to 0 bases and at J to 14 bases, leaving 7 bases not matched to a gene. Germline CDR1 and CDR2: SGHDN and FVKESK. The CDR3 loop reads CASSQDLGTGYTF. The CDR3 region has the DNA TGTGCCAGCAGCCAAGACCTTGGGACAGGGTATACCTTC.

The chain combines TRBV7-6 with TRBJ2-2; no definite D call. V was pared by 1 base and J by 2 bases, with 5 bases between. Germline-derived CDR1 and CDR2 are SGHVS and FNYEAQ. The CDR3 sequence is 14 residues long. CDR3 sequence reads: CASSLDYNTGELFF. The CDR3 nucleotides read TGTGCCAGCAGCTTAGACTACAACACCGGGGAGCTGTTTTTT.

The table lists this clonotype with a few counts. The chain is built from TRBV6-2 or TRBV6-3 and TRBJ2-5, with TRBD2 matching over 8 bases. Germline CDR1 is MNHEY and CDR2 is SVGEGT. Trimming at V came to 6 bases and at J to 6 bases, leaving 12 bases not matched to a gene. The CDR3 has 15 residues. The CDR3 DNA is TGTGCCAGCAGCCCCGGAGTGGTAGCGGGACAGACCCAGTACTTC. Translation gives CASSPGVVAGQTQYF.

The CDR3 DNA sequence: TGCAGTGCCCCCGAGGACGGAAACACCATATATTTT. Residues: CSAPEDGNTIYF. The chain combines TRBV20-1 with TRBJ1-3; D uncertain. Germline loops: CDR1 DFQATT, CDR2 SNEGSKA (reference sequence). The CDR3 loop spans 12 amino acids. V was pared by 6 bases and J by 4 bases, with 10 bases between.

The CDR3 DNA follows: TGCGCCAGCAGCTTGGCGGGGATGGGGGAGACCCAGTACTTC. Translated, it gives CASSLAGMGETQYF. The chain uses TRBV5-1 and TRBJ2-5; D perhaps matches TRBD2 (5 bases). Trimming took off 0 bases at V and 5 bases at J, with 11 bases between the two ends. The CDR3 is 14 residues long. Germline V CDR1 and CDR2: SGHRS, YFSETQ.

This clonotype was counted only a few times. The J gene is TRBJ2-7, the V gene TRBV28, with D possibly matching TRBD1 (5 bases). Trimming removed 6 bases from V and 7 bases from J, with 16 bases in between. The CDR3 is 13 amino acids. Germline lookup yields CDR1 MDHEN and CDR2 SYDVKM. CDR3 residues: CASSLGGHWEQYF. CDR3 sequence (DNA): TGTGCCAGCAGCCTGGGTGGACACTGGGAGCAGTACTTC.

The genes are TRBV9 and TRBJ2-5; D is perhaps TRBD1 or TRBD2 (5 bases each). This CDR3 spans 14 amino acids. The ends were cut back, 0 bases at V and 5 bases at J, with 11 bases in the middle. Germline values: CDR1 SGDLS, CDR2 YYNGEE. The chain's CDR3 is CASSVDGGSETQYF. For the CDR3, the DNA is TGTGCCAGCAGCGTAGATGGGGGATCGGAGACCCAGTACTTC.

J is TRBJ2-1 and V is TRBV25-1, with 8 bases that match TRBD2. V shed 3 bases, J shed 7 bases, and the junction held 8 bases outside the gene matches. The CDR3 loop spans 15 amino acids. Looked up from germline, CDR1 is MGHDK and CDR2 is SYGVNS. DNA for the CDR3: TGTGCCAGCAGTGAGATCGGGACTAGTAATAATGAGCAGTTCTTC. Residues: CASSEIGTSNNEQFF.

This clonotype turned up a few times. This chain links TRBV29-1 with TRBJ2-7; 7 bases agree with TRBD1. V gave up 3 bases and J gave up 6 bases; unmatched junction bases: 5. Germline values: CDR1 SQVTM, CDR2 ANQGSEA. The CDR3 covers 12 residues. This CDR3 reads CSVDLQGSEQYF. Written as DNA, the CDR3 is TGCAGCGTTGATCTACAGGGGAGCGAGCAGTACTTC.

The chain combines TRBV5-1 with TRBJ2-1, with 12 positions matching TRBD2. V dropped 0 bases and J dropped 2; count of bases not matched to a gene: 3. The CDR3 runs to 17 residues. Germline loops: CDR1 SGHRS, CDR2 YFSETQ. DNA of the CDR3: TGCGCCAGCAGCTTGGGACTAGCGGGAGACGCCTACAATGAGCAGTTCTTC. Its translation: CASSLGLAGDAYNEQFF.

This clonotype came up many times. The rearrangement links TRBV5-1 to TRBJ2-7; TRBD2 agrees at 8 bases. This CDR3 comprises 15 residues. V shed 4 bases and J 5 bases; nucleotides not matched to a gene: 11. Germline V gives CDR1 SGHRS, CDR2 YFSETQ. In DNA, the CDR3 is TGCGCCAGCAGCCAACAAGGACTAGCAAGGCACGAGCAGTACTTC. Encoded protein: CASSQQGLARHEQYF.

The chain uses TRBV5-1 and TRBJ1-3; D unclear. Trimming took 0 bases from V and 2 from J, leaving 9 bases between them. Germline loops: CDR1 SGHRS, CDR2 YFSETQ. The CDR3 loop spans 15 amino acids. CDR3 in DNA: TGCGCCAGCAGCTTGGACAACCACCCTGGAAACACCATATATTTT. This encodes CASSLDNHPGNTIYF.

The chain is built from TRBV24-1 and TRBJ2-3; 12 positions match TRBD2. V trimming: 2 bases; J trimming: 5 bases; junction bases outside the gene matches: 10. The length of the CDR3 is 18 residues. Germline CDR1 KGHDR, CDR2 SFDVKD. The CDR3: CATSDSGLAGGPQDTQYF. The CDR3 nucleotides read TGTGCCACCAGTGATTCAGGGCTAGCGGGAGGGCCTCAAGATACGCAGTATTTT.

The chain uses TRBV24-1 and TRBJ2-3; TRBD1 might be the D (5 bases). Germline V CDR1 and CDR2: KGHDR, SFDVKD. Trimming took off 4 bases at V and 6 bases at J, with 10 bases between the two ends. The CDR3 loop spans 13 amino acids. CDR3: CATSDPDSDTQYF. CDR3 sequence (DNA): TGTGCCACCAGTGACCCCGACAGTGATACGCAGTATTTT.

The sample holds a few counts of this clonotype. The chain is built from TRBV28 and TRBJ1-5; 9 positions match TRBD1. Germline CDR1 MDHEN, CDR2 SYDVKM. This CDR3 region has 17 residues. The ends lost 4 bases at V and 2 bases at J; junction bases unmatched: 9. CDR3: CASSSGQGMSGNQPQHF. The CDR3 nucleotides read TGTGCCAGCAGTTCGGGACAGGGTATGTCGGGCAATCAGCCCCAGCATTTT.

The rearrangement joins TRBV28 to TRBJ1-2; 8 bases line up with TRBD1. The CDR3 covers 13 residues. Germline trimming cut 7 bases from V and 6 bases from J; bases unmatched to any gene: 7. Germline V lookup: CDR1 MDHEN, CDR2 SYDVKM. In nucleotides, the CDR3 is TGTGCCAGCAACGGCGACAGGGGTCATGGCTACACCTTC. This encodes CASNGDRGHGYTF.

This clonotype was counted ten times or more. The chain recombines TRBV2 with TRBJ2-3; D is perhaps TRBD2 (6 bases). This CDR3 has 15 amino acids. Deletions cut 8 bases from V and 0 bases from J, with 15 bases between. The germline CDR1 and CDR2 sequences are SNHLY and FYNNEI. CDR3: CASSLLAQSTDTQYF. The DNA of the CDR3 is TGTGCCAGCTCCTTACTAGCACAAAGCACAGATACGCAGTATTTT.

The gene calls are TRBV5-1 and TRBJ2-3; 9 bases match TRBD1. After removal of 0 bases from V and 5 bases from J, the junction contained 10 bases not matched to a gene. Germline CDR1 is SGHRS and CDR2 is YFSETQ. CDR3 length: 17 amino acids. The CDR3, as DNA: TGCGCCAGCAGCTTGGCCGGTCAACAGGGGGCGAGAGATACGCAGTATTTT. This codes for CASSLAGQQGARDTQYF. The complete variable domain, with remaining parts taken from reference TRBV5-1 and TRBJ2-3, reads KAGVTQTPRYLIKTRGQQVTLSCSPISGHRSVSWYQQTPGQGLQFLFEYFSETQRNKGNFPGRFSGRQFSNSRSEMNVSTLELGDSALYLCASSLAGQQGARDTQYFGPGTRLTVL.

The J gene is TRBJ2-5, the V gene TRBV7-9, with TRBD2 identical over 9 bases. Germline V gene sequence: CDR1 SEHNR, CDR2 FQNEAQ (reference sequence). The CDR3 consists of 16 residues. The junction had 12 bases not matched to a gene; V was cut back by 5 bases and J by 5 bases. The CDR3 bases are TGTGCCAGCAGCCCCCTAATAGCGGGAGTTTGGGAGACCCAGTACTTC. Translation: CASSPLIAGVWETQYF.